This T cell receptor beta chain was documented in a study of blood T cell repertoires in COVID-19. Study summary: Some COVID-19 samples were acute and others convalescent; all came from the United States, Italy and Spain.

The CDR3 runs 16 residues. CDR1 and CDR2 from the germline V gene are LGHDT and YNNKEL (reference sequence). With V trimmed by 0 bases and J by 3 bases, 5 bases remained unmatched. Per the original methods: Estimates of nucleated cell counts were drawn from the amplification of reference gene primers. Data came from immunoSEQ multiplex PCR; TCRdb stores just in-frame clones and leaves some out. V and J calls and clone size are those listed in that table; D and trimming were worked out from the DNA. Seen here are around 230,000 clones, 75% to 85% observed once, and the top ten hold 5.1%. Seattle participants joined during active infection and were tracked over time.

The rearrangement links TRBV3-1 (or the pseudogene TRBV3-2) to TRBJ2-3; TRBD2 agrees at 8 bases. The receptor's source is a man aged 45-65 years with COVID-19, enrolled during active disease. Sequencing used peripheral blood. The CDR3 region has the DNA TGTGCCAGCAGCCAAGACCCGGGAGGGACTACAGATACGCAGTATTTT. Its translation is CASSQDPGGTTDTQYF.